This T cell receptor beta chain was obtained from a study of T cell repertoires in cytomegalovirus infection. Whole-study context: The authors relied on CMV epitopes, both recently identified HLA-C-restricted and well-studied HLA-B-restricted. CMV infection together with matching HLA type was indicated by public TCR beta signatures. Findings and caveats of the study: The ex vivo response showed dominance by HLA-C-restricted CMV-specific TCR beta clonotypes.

TCRdb re-derived calls from the reads in MiXCR, one entry per CDR3 protein. The sample has about half a million distinct CDR3 sequences, 42% seen once; the top ten hold 43%. With 6 bases clipped from V and 2 bases from J, the junction kept 4 bases outside the gene matches. The CDR3 contains 14 residues. CDR1 and CDR2 (germline): SGHTA, FQGNSA. About this clonotype itself: Its target is not known.

The J gene is TRBJ2-1, the V gene TRBV7-2, with 7 bases identical to TRBD2. The sequenced sample was cultured PBMCs, obtained from culture after CMV antigen stimulation. The TCR comes from a human donor in good health (CMV status not recorded). Some clones in this sample may be carry-over from other donors' samples. CDR3 in amino acids: CASSPGLTYNEQFF. As DNA, the CDR3 is TGTGCCAGCAGTCCGGGACTAACCTACAATGAGCAGTTCTTC.